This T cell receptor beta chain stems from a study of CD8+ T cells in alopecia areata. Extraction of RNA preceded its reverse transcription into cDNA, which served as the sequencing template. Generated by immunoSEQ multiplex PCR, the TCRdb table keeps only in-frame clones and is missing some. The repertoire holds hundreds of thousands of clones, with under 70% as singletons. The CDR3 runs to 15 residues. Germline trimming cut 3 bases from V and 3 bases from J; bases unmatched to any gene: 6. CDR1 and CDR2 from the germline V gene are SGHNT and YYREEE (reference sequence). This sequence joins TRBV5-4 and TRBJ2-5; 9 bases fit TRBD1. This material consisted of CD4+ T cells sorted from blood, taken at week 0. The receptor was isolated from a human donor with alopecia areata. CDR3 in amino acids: CASSSPRQGEETQYF. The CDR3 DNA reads TGTGCCAGCAGCTCTCCGCGACAGGGGGAAGAGACCCAGTACTTC.